This TCR beta chain was sequenced for a study of blood T cell repertoires in COVID-19. Data came from immunoSEQ multiplex PCR; TCRdb stores just in-frame clones and leaves some out. The repertoire holds around 150,000 clones, with 70% to 90% as singletons. The CDR3 covers 15 residues. The germline V gene has CDR1 SGHRS and CDR2 YFSETQ. J gave up 1 base and V 5 bases, and 7 bases lay outside the gene matches. The Seattle patients, enrolled during active infection, were followed longitudinally. The V call is TRBV5-1, the J call TRBJ2-5; the match to TRBD1 covers 8 bases. The receptor's source is an older woman with COVID-19, enrolled during active disease. The sequenced sample consisted of peripheral blood. Here the CDR3 reads CASRRQGWVQETQYF. CDR3 nucleotide sequence: TGCGCCAGCAGGAGACAGGGGTGGGTCCAAGAGACCCAGTACTTC.